This TCR beta chain was sequenced for a study of vaccination and CD4 T cells after COVID-19. Germline lookup yields CDR1 SEHNR and CDR2 FQNEAQ (reference sequence). The CDR3 is 16 amino acids. Deletions cut 5 bases from V and 1 base from J, with 17 bases between. This clonotype has more than one count but fewer than ten. Its matching antigen is unknown. The Oncomine TCR Beta short-read assay was applied to DNA of cultured CD4+ T cells. TCRdb recomputed calls from the PCR reads with MiXCR, one row per CDR3 protein. The table lists about 6,900 distinct CDR3 sequences, 24% of them singletons. Treatment: roughly nine-day PBMC culture with coronavirus spike peptide pools or control peptides (ViraFEST assay). Unexposed donor CD4+ T cells predated the COVID-19 pandemic, collected 2011-2018.

Sequencing was carried out using CD4+ T cells from blood, cultured in vitro. The chain couples TRBV7-9 to TRBJ1-1, with D unclear. The clonotype originates from a human donor in good health. CDR3 DNA: TGTGCCAGCAGCCCCTGGTTTGACCGAAAGAACACTGAAGCTTTCTTT. Amino acid sequence: CASSPWFDRKNTEAFF. Combining the CDR3 with reference TRBV7-9 and TRBJ1-1 gives the whole variable domain DTGVSQNPRHKITKRGQNVTFRCDPISEHNRLYWYRQTLGQGPEFLTYFQNEAQLEKSRLLSDRFSAERPKGSFSTLEIQRTEQGDSAMYLCASSPWFDRKNTEAFFGQGTRLTVV.